These 7 T cell receptor beta chains were all obtained from the same sample, sequenced in a study of CD8+ T cells in alopecia areata. Reverse transcribed after extraction, RNA yielded cDNA as the sequencing template. Sequencing was performed with immunoSEQ multiplex PCR; in TCRdb, only in-frame clones are kept and a portion is missing. The profile covers about 180,000 clones, with 67% appearing a single time and about an eighth taken by the ten largest. Here the sequenced sample was CD8+ T cells sorted from blood, taken at week 0. The receptors shown here come from a human donor with alopecia areata.

In this sample, this clone turned up a few times. The chain is built from TRBV5-1 and TRBJ2-7; 10 nucleotides align to TRBD1. The germline CDR1 and CDR2 sequences are SGHRS and YFSETQ. V trimming: 4 bases; J trimming: 3 bases; junction bases outside the gene matches: 19. CDR3 length: 19 residues. The CDR3 here is CASSNDLSYGTGVFYEQYF. The CDR3 region has the DNA TGCGCCAGCAGCAACGATCTGTCTTACGGGACAGGGGTATTCTACGAGCAGTACTTC.

The chain has TRBV7-8 and TRBJ2-7, with D perhaps matching TRBD1 (5 bases). Germline lookup yields CDR1 SGHVS and CDR2 FQNEAQ. CDR3 length: 17 amino acids. V lost 4 bases and J lost 0, with 19 bases in between. The chain's CDR3 is CASSSHSAGSRSYEQYF. Here the CDR3 DNA reads TGTGCCAGCAGCTCACACTCAGCAGGGTCACGCTCCTACGAGCAGTACTTC.

This clone was recorded a few times. J is TRBJ1-2 and V is TRBV6-5, with a weak D call TRBD1 (6 bases). From germline, CDR1 is MNHEY and CDR2 SVGAGI. The V end lost 7 bases, the J end lost 0 bases, and 15 bases lay between the germline ends. The CDR3 has 15 amino acids. The CDR3 reads CASMQRGGPNYGYTF. Written as DNA, the CDR3 is TGTGCCAGCATGCAGAGGGGGGGGCCTAACTATGGCTACACCTTC.

This clone was detected only once. The genes are TRBV30 and TRBJ1-2; possibly TRBD1 for D (6 bases). This CDR3 comprises 13 residues. Germline V gene data show CDR1 as GTSNPN and CDR2 as SVGIG (reference sequence). The V gene lost 3 bases and the J gene lost 2 bases, with 10 bases spanning the gap. The CDR3 bases are TGTGCCTGGAGCCCGGGACACAACTATGGCTACACCTTC. Protein: CAWSPGHNYGYTF.

The chain has TRBV7-2 and TRBJ2-5; no clear D gene. The CDR3 consists of 15 residues. Trimming took 2 bases from V and 1 from J, leaving 11 bases between them. Germline CDR1 and CDR2: SGHTA and FQGNSA. CDR3 loop: CASSLRARAQETQYF. CDR3 in DNA: TGTGCCAGCAGCTTAAGGGCCCGAGCCCAAGAGACCCAGTACTTC.

This clone was observed a few times. V and J are TRBV5-1 and TRBJ2-1; D not resolved. The CDR3 is made up of 13 amino acids. The V end lost 2 bases, the J end lost 4 bases, and 7 bases lay between the germline ends. The germline CDR1 and CDR2 sequences are SGHRS and YFSETQ. CDR3 in amino acids: CASSFAPYNEQFF. The CDR3 DNA is TGCGCCAGCAGCTTTGCCCCTTACAATGAGCAGTTCTTC. The full variable domain, its missing parts supplied by reference TRBV5-1 and TRBJ2-1, is KAGVTQTPRYLIKTRGQQVTLSCSPISGHRSVSWYQQTPGQGLQFLFEYFSETQRNKGNFPGRFSGRQFSNSRSEMNVSTLELGDSALYLCASSFAPYNEQFFGPGTRLTVL.

This clone has just a few counts. The chain links TRBV6-1 to TRBJ2-5, with unresolved D. Germline V lookup: CDR1 MNHNS, CDR2 SASEGT. The CDR3 is 16 residues long. V was shortened by 3 bases and J by 0 bases, with 14 bases between the two germline ends. CDR3 sequence reads: CASSDGPTYDQETQYF. CDR3 DNA sequence: TGTGCCAGCAGTGACGGTCCTACCTATGACCAAGAGACCCAGTACTTC.